This TCR beta chain was identified in a study of OX40 agonist ivuxolimab in advanced cancers. Sequencing was performed with immunoSEQ multiplex PCR; in TCRdb, only in-frame clones are kept and a portion is missing. The sample yields 50,000 to 75,000 clones, around 90% seen once. Any history of autoimmune disease or systemic immunosuppression disqualified patients. This CDR3 is 12 amino acids long. CDR1 is MNHEY, CDR2 SVGAGI, per germline. Trimming removed 11 bases at V and 2 bases at J, with 9 bases between. As for this clone: What it binds is not known.

Study results and limitations: Average numbers of expanded clones were greater in CD8+ T cells than in CD4+. Clonal expansion was among the lowest in partial responders at 0.1-3.0 mg/kg, especially CD8+. Determination of antigen specificity was not performed for the expanded peripheral T cells.

V gene TRBV6-5 combines with J gene TRBJ2-2, with D possibly matching TRBD1 (5 bases). The sequencing here drew on CD4+ or CD8+ T cells sorted from blood, taken in a trial of the OX40 agonist ivuxolimab. The source is an adult with an advanced solid tumor such as melanoma, head and neck, liver or kidney cancer. The CDR3 bases are TGTGCCGCAAGGGGTAACACCGGGGAGCTGTTTTTT. Translation: CAARGNTGELFF.